What follows is one T cell receptor (beta chain) and its context. This CDR3 is built from 14 residues. The V segment lost 0 bases and the J segment 4 bases; nucleotides outside the gene matches: 2. Germline CDR1 is MNHNY and CDR2 is SVGAGI (reference sequence). This sample was taken from a study of T cell changes during pregnancy in multiple sclerosis. Profiled with immunoSEQ multiplex PCR; TCRdb holds only in-frame clones, not every one. This table has roughly 42,000 clones, roughly 90% appearing once. V is TRBV6-6 and J is TRBJ1-2; TRBD1 matches at 7 bases. Material: CD8+ T cells from peripheral blood mononuclear cells, obtained in the third trimester of pregnancy. This clonotype originated in a female donor with multiple sclerosis, enrolled in a pregnancy study. The CDR3 loop reads CASSYSSGGYGYTF. CDR3 bases: TGTGCCAGCAGTTACTCGTCAGGGGGCTATGGCTACACCTTC.